Detailed here is one T cell receptor (beta chain). The sample belongs to a study of T cells expressing NK-cell markers. Looking at the study overall: According to the study, TCR beta repertoires originated from sorted CD3+CD56+NKG2C+, CD3+CD56+NKG2C- and CD3+CD56-NKG2C+ T cells.

TCRdb re-analyzed the 5' RACE reads; it lists each CDR3 protein once, without DNA. The sample totals a few hundred thousand distinct CDR3 sequences. The CDR3 extends over 12 amino acids. Germline V lookup: CDR1 GTSNPN, CDR2 SVGIG (reference sequence). The sequenced sample was blood T cells: a sorted CD56 or NKG2C T cell subset, CD4+ or CD8+ T cells, or bulk PBMC T cells (not recorded which). The receptor's source is a man younger than 30 in good health. V usage is TRBV30 and J usage is TRBJ2-7. Here the CDR3 reads CAWSSKTYEQYF. Full variable domain (remainder filled in from reference TRBV30 and TRBJ2-7): SQTIHQWPATLVQPVGSPLSLECTVEGTSNPNLYWYRQAAGRGLQLLFYSVGIGQISSEVPQNLSASRPQDRQFILSSKKLLLSDSGFYLCAWSSKTYEQYFGPGTRLTVT.